Below are 32 T cell receptor beta chains sequenced from a single sample in a study of T cell responses to AZD1222 COVID-19 vaccine. Assay used: immunoSEQ multiplex PCR; TCRdb lists only in-frame clones, some missing. The profile shows roughly 120,000 clones, 88% of them singletons. The sequencing here drew on peripheral blood, taken on day 0 of AZD1222 vaccination. The source is an adult in good health.

This clone was seen more than once but under ten times. This sequence joins TRBV15 and TRBJ2-3, with 7 bases aligning to TRBD2. There are 16 residues in the CDR3. CDR1 and CDR2 from the germline V gene are LNHNV and YYDKDF (reference sequence). Unmatched junction bases numbered 5, after V lost 1 base and J lost 1 base. The CDR3 DNA sequence: TGTGCCACCAGCAGAGTACGGAGCGGGGGCACAGATACGCAGTATTTT. Protein: CATSRVRSGGTDTQYF.

The chain uses TRBV5-4 and TRBJ1-2; D may be TRBD1 (6 bases). The CDR3 is 16 amino acids. The V gene's germline CDR1 is SGHNT and CDR2 YYREEE (reference sequence). The ends were cut back, 0 bases at V and 3 bases at J, with 15 bases in the middle. CDR3 residues: CASSLGGATLDYGYTF. For the CDR3, the DNA is TGTGCCAGCAGCTTGGGGGGGGCAACCCTGGACTATGGCTACACCTTC.

This clone appeared once. This sequence joins TRBV7-8 and TRBJ2-3, with D possibly being TRBD2 (6 bases). Trimming removed 5 bases at V and 2 bases at J, with 11 bases between. In germline, CDR1 is SGHVS, CDR2 FQNEAQ. CDR3 length equals 14 residues. CDR3 nucleotides: TGTGCCAGCAGCATGGGACTTATCACAGATACGCAGTATTTT. Encoded protein: CASSMGLITDTQYF. Based on the CDR3 plus reference TRBV7-8 and TRBJ2-3, the full variable domain is GAGVSQSPRYKVAKRGQDVALRCDPISGHVSLFWYQQALGQGPEFLTYFQNEAQLDKSGLPSDRFFAERPEGSVSTLKIQRTQQEDSAVYLCASSMGLITDTQYFGPGTRLTVL.

The V gene is TRBV28, the J gene TRBJ2-3, with 9 bases identical to TRBD2. V dropped 4 bases and J dropped 2; count of bases not matched to a gene: 7. The germline gives CDR1 MDHEN, CDR2 SYDVKM. CDR3 length: 16 amino acids. The CDR3: CASSSLAGEYTDTQYF. CDR3 sequence (DNA): TGTGCCAGCAGTTCCTTAGCGGGGGAGTACACAGATACGCAGTATTTT. Supplemented by reference TRBV28 and TRBJ2-3, the full variable domain reads DVKVTQSSRYLVKRTGEKVFLECVQDMDHENMFWYRQDPGLGLRLIYFSYDVKMKEKGDIPEGYSVSREKKERFSLILESASTNQTSMYLCASSSLAGEYTDTQYFGPGTRLTVL.

This clone was picked up one time. The chain uses TRBV3-1 (or the pseudogene TRBV3-2) and TRBJ2-5; D call uncertain. CDR3 length equals 14 residues. In germline, CDR1 is LGHDT, CDR2 YNNKEL (reference sequence). V was shortened by 5 bases and J by 2 bases, with 12 bases between the two germline ends. The CDR3 region is CASSFLNLQETQYF. CDR3 nucleotide sequence: TGTGCCAGCAGCTTTCTGAACCTTCAAGAGACCCAGTACTTC.

The chain uses TRBV25-1 and TRBJ1-6, with D possibly matching TRBD1 (5 bases). V was cut by 2 bases and J by 7 bases, with 6 bases left in between. This CDR3 has 13 residues. The germline V gene encodes CDR1 MGHDK and CDR2 SYGVNS. The CDR3 nucleotides read TGTGCCAGCAGTGAAGGGACGAATTCACCCCTCCACTTT. Its translation is CASSEGTNSPLHF.

The rearrangement joins TRBV14 to TRBJ2-5; 13 bases are shared with TRBD2. Unmatched junction bases numbered 14, after V lost 0 bases and J lost 4 bases. The CDR3 sequence is 20 residues long. Germline V gene sequence: CDR1 SGHDN, CDR2 FVKESK. CDR3 nucleotide sequence: TGTGCCAGCAGCCAAGAGCTCGGGACTAGCGGGGCGCGTGGTAGAGAGACCCAGTACTTC. It codes for CASSQELGTSGARGRETQYF.

This chain connects TRBV5-1 to TRBJ2-5, with TRBD2 identical over 11 bases. The germline V gene has CDR1 SGHRS and CDR2 YFSETQ. V trimming: 6 bases; J trimming: 2 bases; junction bases outside the gene matches: 9. The CDR3 consists of 16 residues. As DNA, the CDR3 is TGCGCCAGCAACAGGTTGGGACTAGCGGAACAAGAGACCCAGTACTTC. Translation gives CASNRLGLAEQETQYF. Full variable domain (outside the CDR3, taken from reference TRBV5-1 and TRBJ2-5): KAGVTQTPRYLIKTRGQQVTLSCSPISGHRSVSWYQQTPGQGLQFLFEYFSETQRNKGNFPGRFSGRQFSNSRSEMNVSTLELGDSALYLCASNRLGLAEQETQYFGPGTRLLVL.

This chain uses TRBV19 with TRBJ1-1, with D perhaps TRBD1 (6 bases). V was cut by 4 bases and J by 4 bases, with 13 bases left in between. The germline V gene has CDR1 LNHDA and CDR2 SQIVND (reference sequence). This CDR3 is 14 amino acids long. The chain's CDR3 is CASSTLGGGTEAFF. CDR3 coding DNA: TGTGCCAGTAGTACCTTAGGGGGAGGCACTGAAGCTTTCTTT.

Of note for this clone: The sample has other DNA sequences that encode this CDR3 too. This chain links TRBV10-3 with TRBJ1-6, with 7 bases identical to TRBD1. V lost 4 bases and J lost 8; bases outside the gene matches: 5. Germline CDR1 and CDR2: ENHRY and SYGVKD. This CDR3 has 14 residues. The CDR3 loop reads CAISVRDSDSPLHF. CDR3 in DNA: TGTGCCATCAGTGTTCGGGACAGCGATTCACCCCTCCACTTT.

This rearrangement joins TRBV7-2 to TRBJ1-1; 9 nucleotides agree with TRBD1. CDR1 and CDR2 (germline): SGHTA, FQGNSA. The CDR3 covers 15 residues. The V and J ends lost 2 bases and 6 bases, in that order; junction bases with no gene match: 7. The CDR3 DNA is TGTGCCAGCAGCTTACGACAGGGGGGACTCTCTGAAGCTTTCTTT. As protein: CASSLRQGGLSEAFF. The full variable domain, in which reference TRBV7-2 and TRBJ1-1 provide the parts outside the CDR3, is GAGVSQSPSNKVTEKGKDVELRCDPISGHTALYWYRQSLGQGLEFLIYFQGNSAPDKSGLPSDRFSAERTGGSVSTLTIQRTQQEDSAVYLCASSLRQGGLSEAFFGQGTRLTVV.

The chain joins TRBV11-2 to TRBJ2-1; tentatively, D is TRBD2 (7 bases). This CDR3 region has 15 residues. The germline V and J ends were trimmed by 5 bases and 9 bases, with 20 bases remaining between them. Germline V gene lookup returns CDR1 SGHAT and CDR2 FQNNGV. For the CDR3, the DNA is TGTGCCAGCAGCCTAGGGAGGGGGGGCCACGGTGAGCAGTTCTTC. This codes for CASSLGRGGHGEQFF.

This sequence joins TRBV6-1 and TRBJ1-1; D possibly corresponds to TRBD1 (6 bases). The CDR3 is 14 amino acids. Germline V lookup: CDR1 MNHNS, CDR2 SASEGT. V lost 3 bases and J lost 1, with 9 bases in between. The CDR3 protein is CASSDRGGNTEAFF. The CDR3 coding sequence is TGTGCCAGCAGTGATAGGGGGGGGAACACTGAAGCTTTCTTT.

This chain uses TRBV10-1 with TRBJ1-5; TRBD1 agrees at 11 bases. Germline CDR1 WNHNN, CDR2 SYGVQD (reference sequence). There are 17 residues in the CDR3. V was clipped by 11 bases and J by 3 bases; unmatched bases: 15. For the CDR3, the DNA is TGCGCCGACTGGGACAGGGGGTGCGATTTCTCCAATCAGCCCCAGCATTTT. It is translated as CADWDRGCDFSNQPQHF.

The rearrangement uses TRBV27 and TRBJ1-2; tentative D call: TRBD1 (5 bases). Germline V gene sequence: CDR1 MNHEY, CDR2 SMNVEV (reference sequence). The CDR3 spans 14 residues. V lost 3 bases to trimming and J lost 5 bases, with 13 bases between them. The CDR3 protein is CASSFQGSSYGYTF. CDR3 nucleotides: TGTGCCAGCAGTTTCCAGGGTTCAAGTTATGGCTACACCTTC.

CDR3 DNA sequence: TGTGCCAGCAGCTCCAACTCTAGGGAGCTGTTTTTT. It is translated as CASSSNSRELFF. The genes are TRBV7-9 and TRBJ2-2; D call uncertain. Germline lookup yields CDR1 SEHNR and CDR2 FQNEAQ (reference sequence). V was pared by 4 bases and J by 9 bases, with 9 bases between. This CDR3 region has 12 residues.

The J gene is TRBJ1-2, the V gene TRBV4-2; D remains ambiguous. The V gene's germline CDR1 is LGHNA and CDR2 YNFKEQ. Trimming removed 0 bases at V and 3 bases at J, with 5 bases between. CDR3 length: 13 residues. The CDR3 loop reads CASSQERDYGYTF. Written as DNA, the CDR3 is TGTGCCAGCAGCCAAGAACGTGACTATGGCTACACCTTC.

The rearrangement uses TRBV11-1 and TRBJ1-2; D not certain. This CDR3 contains 14 residues. Germline lookup yields CDR1 SGHAT and CDR2 FQDESV (reference sequence). V shed 1 base and J shed 0 bases, with 6 bases lying between them. Here the CDR3 reads CASSLGAANYGYTF. For the CDR3, the DNA is TGTGCCAGCAGCTTAGGGGCCGCTAACTATGGCTACACCTTC.

This chain joins TRBV19 and TRBJ1-5; the D is unclear. V was trimmed by 6 bases and J by 11 bases, leaving 20 bases between them. The CDR3 consists of 14 residues. From germline, CDR1 is LNHDA and CDR2 SQIVND (reference sequence). The CDR3 DNA reads as TGTGCCAGTAGGCCACCGGGAAGCTCTGGGGCCCAGCATTTT. Translation: CASRPPGSSGAQHF. The complete variable domain, with remaining parts taken from reference TRBV19 and TRBJ1-5, reads DGGITQSPKYLFRKEGQNVTLSCEQNLNHDAMYWYRQDPGQGLRLIYYSQIVNDFQKGDIAEGYSVSREKKESFPLTVTSAQKNPTAFYLCASRPPGSSGAQHFGDGTRLSIL.

The chain carries TRBV5-1 and TRBJ1-4, with D maybe TRBD1 (5 bases). The CDR3 is 14 amino acids. In germline, CDR1 is SGHRS, CDR2 YFSETQ. V was shortened by 4 bases and J by 0 bases, with 7 bases between the two germline ends. The CDR3 region is CASSPTATNEKLFF. The CDR3 bases are TGCGCCAGCAGCCCGACAGCAACTAATGAAAAACTGTTTTTT.

This clone was seen only a few times. This chain joins TRBV7-8 and TRBJ2-2; 12 bases are a match to TRBD2. The V gene end was trimmed by 5 bases and the J gene end by 3 bases; junction bases not matched to a gene: 7. CDR3 length: 17 residues. Germline V gives CDR1 SGHVS, CDR2 FQNEAQ. CDR3 sequence (DNA): TGTGCCAGCAGCCCTCGGACTAGCGGGACCTACACCGGGGAGCTGTTTTTT. Translated, it gives CASSPRTSGTYTGELFF. Variable domain in full (rest from reference TRBV7-8 and TRBJ2-2): GAGVSQSPRYKVAKRGQDVALRCDPISGHVSLFWYQQALGQGPEFLTYFQNEAQLDKSGLPSDRFFAERPEGSVSTLKIQRTQQEDSAVYLCASSPRTSGTYTGELFFGEGSRLTVL.

The chain employs TRBV5-1 and TRBJ1-1; a weak D match, TRBD1 (6 bases). The germline V gene encodes CDR1 SGHRS and CDR2 YFSETQ. The CDR3 covers 13 residues. V was pared by 3 bases and J by 3 bases, with 9 bases between. In DNA, the CDR3 is TGCGCCAGCAGCTCTAACAGGGACACTGAAGCTTTCTTT. As protein: CASSSNRDTEAFF.

The gene calls are TRBV4-1 and TRBJ2-7, with 7 bases matching TRBD1. The CDR3 spans 13 residues. Germline loops: CDR1 MGHRA, CDR2 YSYEKL. V trimming: 6 bases; J trimming: 7 bases; junction bases outside the gene matches: 9. The CDR3, as DNA: TGCGCCAGCAGTCAAACAGGGGTAGGGGAGCAGTACTTC. It is translated as CASSQTGVGEQYF.

The chain links TRBV10-3 to TRBJ1-2, with 7 bases aligning to TRBD1. The CDR3 is 14 amino acids. V dropped 5 bases and J dropped 2; count of bases not matched to a gene: 5. Germline V lookup: CDR1 ENHRY, CDR2 SYGVKD. The CDR3 loop is CAISRQGDNYGYTF. CDR3 DNA: TGTGCCATCAGTAGACAGGGAGACAACTATGGCTACACCTTC.

This chain links TRBV6-2 or TRBV6-3 with TRBJ2-1; no firm D call. The germline V and J ends were trimmed by 0 bases and 12 bases, with 9 bases remaining between them. Looked up from germline, CDR1 is MNHEY and CDR2 is SVGEGT. The CDR3 totals 12 residues. CDR3 in amino acids: CASSYSKSGQFF. The CDR3 region has the DNA TGTGCCAGCAGTTACTCGAAGTCTGGGCAGTTCTTC.

The rearrangement joins TRBV27 to TRBJ1-1; D is unresolved. CDR3 length equals 12 residues. CDR1 MNHEY and CDR2 SMNVEV come from the germline V gene (reference sequence). V was pared by 6 bases and J by 0 bases, with 5 bases between. Here the CDR3 DNA reads TGTGCCAGCAGGAGGCTGAACACTGAAGCTTTCTTT. Amino acids: CASRRLNTEAFF.

V gene TRBV6-5 combines with J gene TRBJ2-7; TRBD1 agrees at 7 bases. The CDR3 extends over 13 amino acids. With 10 bases clipped from V and 4 bases from J, the junction kept 10 bases outside the gene matches. CDR1 is MNHEY and CDR2 is SVGAGI in the germline V gene. The CDR3 coding sequence is TGTGCCACCAACCCGGGACAGACATACGAGCAGTACTTC. As protein: CATNPGQTYEQYF.

The chain employs TRBV18 and TRBJ2-3; D ambiguous. Germline V gene lookup returns CDR1 KGHSH and CDR2 LQKENI. V lost 1 base and J lost 1, with 3 bases in between. The length of the CDR3 is 13 residues. The DNA of the CDR3 is TGTGCCAGCTCACCACGCGGCACAGATACGCAGTATTTT. Translated, it gives CASSPRGTDTQYF.

This clone was recorded a few times. V is TRBV11-2 and J is TRBJ1-6; D call uncertain. V lost 4 bases, J lost 10 bases, and 8 bases lay in between. The CDR3 spans 12 residues. The V gene's germline CDR1 is SGHAT and CDR2 FQNNGV. The CDR3 DNA is TGTGCCAGCAGCTCGTTGGGGTCACCCCTCCACTTT. This gives the protein CASSSLGSPLHF.

The chain couples TRBV20-1 to TRBJ2-7; a weak D match, TRBD2 (6 bases). CDR1 is DFQATT, CDR2 SNEGSKA, per germline (reference sequence). The CDR3 extends over 13 amino acids. V was pared by 3 bases and J by 0 bases, with 9 bases between. This CDR3 is CSASGEDSYEQYF. DNA of the CDR3: TGCAGTGCTAGTGGGGAGGACTCCTACGAGCAGTACTTC.

V usage is TRBV6-5 and J usage is TRBJ1-3; D is unclear. CDR3 length: 14 amino acids. Trimming removed 6 bases from V and 6 bases from J, with 15 bases in between. Germline CDR1 reads MNHEY; CDR2 reads SVGAGI. CDR3 residues: CASSTLGIKNTIYF. The CDR3, as DNA: TGTGCCAGCAGCACTTTGGGGATCAAAAACACCATATATTTT.

The chain recombines TRBV27 with TRBJ2-4, with TRBD1 as a possible D gene (6 bases). Germline V CDR1 and CDR2: MNHEY, SMNVEV (reference sequence). This CDR3 comprises 15 residues. V was trimmed by 5 bases and J by 0 bases, leaving 11 bases between them. The CDR3 spells CASSPTGLAKNIQYF. The DNA for the CDR3 is TGTGCCAGCAGTCCCACAGGGTTAGCCAAAAACATTCAGTACTTC.